Listed below are T cell receptor beta chains from one sample, sequenced in a study of shared clonotypes between healthy human individuals. TCRdb's copy holds only in-frame clones and misses some; the assay was immunoSEQ multiplex PCR. The table lists millions of clones, just over 90% of them singletons, with about 1.5% in the top ten. Material: naive CD8+ T cells from PBMCs. These TCRs come from a man aged 18 to 29 in good health. Some clones in this sample may be carry-over from other donors' samples. The CDR3 runs from the conserved cysteine through the conserved F or W. The order of the fields is CDR3 protein, CDR3 DNA, V gene, J gene, D gene, clone size. D genes are given only for firm matches. Not all rows give a size; the values are once, few, many and, for expanded clones, a class.

CDR3: CASSSGTGATEQFF; DNA: TGTGCCAGCAGCTCCGGGACAGGGGCTACTGAGCAGTTCTTC; V: TRBV5-6; J: TRBJ2-1; D: TRBD1; size: -
CDR3: CASSLVGSTNEKLFF; DNA: TGCGCCAGCAGCTTGGTAGGATCAACTAATGAAAAACTGTTTTTT; V: TRBV5-1; J: TRBJ1-4; D: -; size: -
CDR3: CATSRDREAVNYGYTF; DNA: TGTGCCACCAGCAGAGATAGGGAGGCGGTTAACTATGGCTACACCTTC; V: TRBV15; J: TRBJ1-2; D: -; size: -
CDR3: CASSLRGGQPQHF; DNA: TGTGCCAGCAGCTTGAGGGGGGGGCAGCCCCAGCATTTT; V: TRBV7-2; J: TRBJ1-5; D: -; size: once
CDR3: CASSYPRPREQPQHF; DNA: TGTGCCAGCAGTTACCCCCGACCTCGGGAACAGCCCCAGCATTTT; V: TRBV6-6; J: TRBJ1-5; D: -; size: -
CDR3: CASASLRDLGVETQYF; DNA: TGTGCCAGCGCGTCCCTCAGGGACTTGGGGGTGGAGACCCAGTACTTC; V: TRBV27; J: TRBJ2-5; D: -; size: -
CDR3: CASSEVLSAAEAFF; DNA: TGTGCCAGCAGTGAAGTGCTATCAGCCGCGGAAGCTTTCTTT; V: TRBV6-1; J: TRBJ1-1; D: -; size: -
CDR3: CASGPNGFEVGQYF; DNA: TGTGCCAGTGGACCAAACGGGTTTGAGGTTGGGCAGTACTTC; V: TRBV19; J: TRBJ2-7; D: -; size: -
CDR3: CASSFSGNQPQHF; DNA: TGTGCCAGCAGTTTTTCAGGGAACCAGCCCCAGCATTTT; V: TRBV27; J: TRBJ1-5; D: -; size: -
CDR3: CASSEALRGRGDYGYTF; DNA: TGTGCCAGCAGTGAAGCGCTCAGGGGCCGGGGGGACTATGGCTACACCTTC; V: TRBV2; J: TRBJ1-2; D: -; size: -
CDR3: CASSPGPADPYEQYF; DNA: TGCGCCAGCAGCCCTGGACCAGCCGACCCCTACGAGCAGTACTTC; V: TRBV5-1; J: TRBJ2-7; D: -; size: -
CDR3: CASSTWPTEETQYF; DNA: TGTGCCAGCAGTACGTGGCCTACCGAGGAGACCCAGTACTTC; V: TRBV27; J: TRBJ2-5; D: -; size: -
CDR3: CASQTRASHSYNEQFF; DNA: TGTGCCAGCCAAACCCGGGCTAGCCACTCCTACAATGAGCAGTTCTTC; V: TRBV28; J: TRBJ2-1; D: -; size: once
CDR3: CASSVDFLSKLTDTQYF; DNA: TGTGCCAGCAGCGTAGATTTTCTGTCAAAGCTGACAGATACGCAGTATTTT; V: TRBV9; J: TRBJ2-3; D: -; size: -
CDR3: CASSLFRGNFGQNIQYF; DNA: TGTGCCAGCAGCTTATTTAGGGGAAACTTCGGGCAAAACATTCAGTACTTC; V: TRBV7-9; J: TRBJ2-4; D: -; size: -
CDR3: CASSYSSDREQFF; DNA: TGTGCCAGCAGTTACTCCAGTGACAGGGAGCAGTTCTTC; V: TRBV6-5; J: TRBJ2-1; D: -; size: -
CDR3: CATSRGQGRGETQYF; DNA: TGTGCCACCAGCAGAGGACAGGGGAGAGGAGAGACCCAGTACTTC; V: TRBV15; J: TRBJ2-5; D: TRBD1; size: -
CDR3: CSASGSAVLTF; DNA: TGCAGTGCTAGTGGCAGCGCCGTCCTGACTTTC; V: TRBV20-1; J: TRBJ2-6; D: -; size: -
CDR3: CASSDRDGRDYEQYF; DNA: TGTGCCAGTAGTGACAGGGACGGACGAGACTACGAGCAGTACTTC; V: TRBV19; J: TRBJ2-7; D: TRBD1; size: once
CDR3: CASSTWTGETGELFF; DNA: TGTGCCAGCAGCACTTGGACAGGGGAGACCGGGGAGCTGTTTTTT; V: TRBV5-4; J: TRBJ2-2; D: TRBD1; size: -
CDR3: CASSLTVRTDTQYF; DNA: TGCGCCAGCAGCCTGACAGTCCGCACAGATACGCAGTATTTT; V: TRBV4-1; J: TRBJ2-3; D: -; size: -
CDR3: CASSFAQGSNQPQHF; DNA: TGTGCCAGCAGCTTCGCACAGGGGTCTAATCAGCCCCAGCATTTT; V: TRBV7-9; J: TRBJ1-5; D: TRBD1; size: -
CDR3: CASSGTESYEQYF; DNA: TGTGCCAGCAGTGGGACGGAATCCTACGAGCAGTACTTC; V: TRBV2; J: TRBJ2-7; D: -; size: -
CDR3: CASSVYEKDYNEQFF; DNA: TGTGCCAGCAGCGTGTACGAGAAAGACTACAATGAGCAGTTCTTC; V: TRBV9; J: TRBJ2-1; D: -; size: -
CDR3: CSVDLGRAFFNEQFF; DNA: TGCAGCGTTGATCTTGGGAGGGCCTTCTTCAATGAGCAGTTCTTC; V: TRBV29-1; J: TRBJ2-1; D: TRBD2; size: -
CDR3: CASSLDGGAGELFF; DNA: TGCGCCAGCAGCTTGGATGGCGGGGCCGGGGAGCTGTTTTTT; V: TRBV5-1; J: TRBJ2-2; D: -; size: -
CDR3: CASSFGQQGEAFF; DNA: TGTGCCAGCAGTTTTGGGCAACAGGGTGAAGCTTTCTTT; V: TRBV6-5; J: TRBJ1-1; D: -; size: -
CDR3: CASSLKGGWQGRRETFTGELFF; DNA: TGTGCCAGCAGCTTAAAGGGTGGGTGGCAGGGTCGACGGGAGACGTTCACCGGGGAGCTGTTTTTT; V: TRBV7-3; J: TRBJ2-2; D: -; size: -
CDR3: CASSVASTRRYGYTF; DNA: TGTGCCAGCAGCGTAGCTAGTACTCGGCGCTATGGCTACACCTTC; V: TRBV9; J: TRBJ1-2; D: -; size: once
CDR3: CASSFSSRGSDTQYF; DNA: TGTGCCAGCAGTTTTTCGAGCAGGGGGTCAGATACGCAGTATTTT; V: TRBV27; J: TRBJ2-3; D: TRBD1; size: -
CDR3: CASSVEVKTEAFF; DNA: TGTGCCAGCAGCGTGGAGGTTAAGACTGAAGCTTTCTTT; V: TRBV9; J: TRBJ1-1; D: -; size: few
CDR3: CASGVGIGYTF; DNA: TGTGCCAGCGGCGTGGGTATTGGCTACACCTTC; V: TRBV27; J: TRBJ1-2; D: -; size: -
CDR3: CASSLGDSHNYGYTF; DNA: TGTGCCAGCAGCTTGGGGGACAGCCACAACTATGGCTACACCTTC; V: TRBV9; J: TRBJ1-2; D: TRBD1; size: -
CDR3: CASKHRSGGEALYF; DNA: TGTGCCAGCAAACATCGCTCAGGGGGCGAGGCCCTTTACTTC; V: TRBV28; J: TRBJ2-7; D: TRBD1; size: -
CDR3: CASSYGRTTGELFF; DNA: TGTGCCAGCAGTTACGGACGGACCACCGGGGAGCTGTTTTTT; V: TRBV6-5; J: TRBJ2-2; D: -; size: -
CDR3: CASSLARTGPNEQFF; DNA: TGTGCCAGCAGCTTAGCGAGGACAGGCCCCAATGAGCAGTTCTTC; V: TRBV7-8; J: TRBJ2-1; D: TRBD1; size: -
CDR3: CASSFEGGTYEQYF; DNA: TGTGCCAGCAGCTTTGAGGGGGGAACCTACGAGCAGTACTTC; V: TRBV7-9; J: TRBJ2-7; D: -; size: -
CDR3: CASSLQVGWGNTIYF; DNA: TGTGCCAGCAGCTTACAGGTCGGGTGGGGAAACACCATATATTTT; V: TRBV13; J: TRBJ1-3; D: -; size: -
CDR3: CASSPTDSELRELFF; DNA: TGCGCCAGCAGCCCCACTGACAGTGAACTGCGGGAACTGTTTTTT; V: TRBV5-1; J: TRBJ1-4; D: -; size: -
CDR3: CASSESVGGIYEQYF; DNA: TGCGCCAGCAGTGAGTCGGTAGGGGGCATCTACGAGCAGTACTTC; V: TRBV10-2; J: TRBJ2-7; D: TRBD1; size: -
CDR3: CSVETASPDTQYF; DNA: TGCAGCGTTGAAACGGCGAGCCCAGATACGCAGTATTTT; V: TRBV29-1; J: TRBJ2-3; D: -; size: -
CDR3: CASSFQGRNNEQFF; DNA: TGTGCCAGCAGTTTCCAAGGCAGAAACAATGAGCAGTTCTTC; V: TRBV27; J: TRBJ2-1; D: -; size: -
CDR3: CASAQGTSTDTQYF; DNA: TGTGCCAGCGCACAGGGCACGAGCACAGATACGCAGTATTTT; V: TRBV6-5; J: TRBJ2-3; D: -; size: -
CDR3: CSVAGTGGFETQYF; DNA: TGCAGCGTGGCCGGGACAGGGGGCTTCGAGACCCAGTACTTC; V: TRBV29-1; J: TRBJ2-5; D: TRBD1; size: -
CDR3: CASSFYTGELFF; DNA: TGTGCCAGCAGCTTTTACACCGGGGAGCTGTTTTTT; V: TRBV5-6; J: TRBJ2-2; D: -; size: -
CDR3: CASSLTASLGEQFF; DNA: TGTGCCAGCAGCTTAACAGCCTCATTGGGTGAGCAGTTCTTC; V: TRBV11-2; J: TRBJ2-1; D: -; size: -
CDR3: CASSLGGQSIRNEQYF; DNA: TGTGCCAGCAGCTTGGGTGGACAGAGTATTCGGAACGAGCAGTACTTC; V: TRBV5-6; J: TRBJ2-7; D: -; size: -
CDR3: CASSSLAGGAYEQYF; DNA: TGTGCCAGCAGCTCACTAGCGGGAGGTGCCTACGAGCAGTACTTC; V: TRBV7-9; J: TRBJ2-7; D: TRBD2; size: -
CDR3: CASIGWGGTDTQYF; DNA: TGTGCCAGCATCGGTTGGGGGGGCACAGATACGCAGTATTTT; V: TRBV27; J: TRBJ2-3; D: -; size: -
CDR3: CASSLGPLDSYEQYF; DNA: TGTGCCAGCAGCTTGGGGCCACTTGACTCCTACGAGCAGTACTTC; V: TRBV5-5; J: TRBJ2-7; D: -; size: -
CDR3: CASSPLRGDTEAFF; DNA: TGTGCCAGCAGCCCCCTGCGTGGGGACACTGAAGCTTTCTTT; V: TRBV6-5; J: TRBJ1-1; D: -; size: -
CDR3: CASSLGQGVRYTEAFF; DNA: TGTGCCAGCAGCTTAGGGCAGGGGGTGCGGTACACTGAAGCTTTCTTT; V: TRBV11-3; J: TRBJ1-1; D: TRBD1; size: -
CDR3: CASSSPRTEAFF; DNA: TGTGCCAGCAGTTCCCCCCGCACTGAAGCTTTCTTT; V: TRBV28; J: TRBJ1-1; D: -; size: -
CDR3: CASSHERESSYNEQFF; DNA: TGCGCCAGCAGCCATGAGCGGGAGAGCTCCTACAATGAGCAGTTCTTC; V: TRBV4-3; J: TRBJ2-1; D: TRBD2; size: -
CDR3: CASTRGSQQETQYF; DNA: TGTGCCAGCACCCGTGGCAGCCAGCAAGAGACCCAGTACTTC; V: TRBV11-2; J: TRBJ2-5; D: -; size: -
CDR3: CASSEDRRSNQPQHF; DNA: TGTGCCAGCAGTGAGGACAGGCGTAGCAATCAGCCCCAGCATTTT; V: TRBV6-1; J: TRBJ1-5; D: TRBD1; size: -
CDR3: CASSQVRRDGGANVLTF; DNA: TGTGCCAGCAGCCAAGTCCGCAGGGACGGGGGGGCCAACGTCCTGACTTTC; V: TRBV4-2; J: TRBJ2-6; D: -; size: -
CDR3: CASIPDRPGLAMNTGELFF; DNA: TGTGCCAGTATCCCTGACAGACCGGGACTAGCGATGAACACCGGGGAGCTGTTTTTT; V: TRBV19; J: TRBJ2-2; D: TRBD2; size: -
CDR3: CASSHDRALPYGYTF; DNA: TGTGCCAGCAGCCATGACAGGGCTCTTCCTTATGGCTACACCTTC; V: TRBV9; J: TRBJ1-2; D: TRBD1; size: -
CDR3: CASSAGLGLAGVETQYF; DNA: TGTGCCAGCAGTGCGGGTTTAGGACTAGCGGGAGTGGAGACCCAGTACTTC; V: TRBV6-1; J: TRBJ2-5; D: TRBD2; size: -